Below are 32 T cell receptor beta chains sequenced from a single sample in a study of cytomegalovirus exposure and HLA in healthy donors. The PCR had 60 Vbeta and 13 Jbeta primers. Sequencing used immunoSEQ multiplex PCR; TCRdb keeps in-frame clones, though not all of them. The sample has around 120,000 clones, approximately 68% seen once. The sequenced sample was PBMCs. The origin of the receptors is a man aged 25 to 45 in good health and CMV-seropositive.

The sample holds one count of this clone. V gene TRBV7-9 combines with J gene TRBJ2-3; D not resolved. Trimming cost V 1 base and J 2 bases, with 7 bases left between them. The CDR3 sequence is 14 residues long. In germline, CDR1 is SEHNR, CDR2 FQNEAQ (reference sequence). CDR3 sequence reads: CASSLDYDTDTQYF. DNA for the CDR3: TGTGCCAGCAGCTTAGACTACGACACAGATACGCAGTATTTT.

In nucleotides, the CDR3 is TGTGCCAGCAGCCGGATAGGACAGGTTACCTACGAGCAGTACTTC. This sequence encodes CASSRIGQVTYEQYF. This chain uses TRBV14 with TRBJ2-7; 7 bases fit TRBD1. Germline assignment: CDR1 SGHDN and CDR2 FVKESK. Trimming took 4 bases from V and 2 from J; bases not matched to a gene: 8. The length of the CDR3 is 15 residues.

The gene calls are TRBV19 and TRBJ2-5; D call uncertain. The end of the DNA fits TRBJ2-7 better, so the J call may be wrong. CDR3 length: 11 residues. CDR1 is LNHDA, CDR2 SQIVND, per germline (reference sequence). CDR3 sequence: CASSQYYEQYF. Written as DNA, the CDR3 is TGTGCCAGTAGTCAGTACTACGAGCAGTACTTC.

Comment on this clone: At one end, the junction sequence differs from germline, possibly due to a read error. Other DNA variants within this sample encode the same CDR3. The chain employs TRBV29-1 and TRBJ2-1, with a weak D call TRBD2 (5 bases). Germline V gives CDR1 SQVTM, CDR2 ANQGSEA. The CDR3 spans 11 residues. The CDR3 sequence is CSVVLYNEQFF. In DNA form, the CDR3 reads TGTAGCGTTGTACTATACAATGAGCAGTTCTTC.

The CDR3 DNA reads TGCGCCAGCAGTGTCTCTCTAGTCGGGAGGGAGGGAACCCATGAGCAGTTCTTC. This translates into CASSVSLVGREGTHEQFF. The V and J genes are TRBV10-2 and TRBJ2-1, with 8 bases aligning to TRBD2. The CDR3 consists of 18 residues. CDR1 is WSHSY, CDR2 SAAADI, per germline. V shed 4 bases, J shed 8 bases, and the junction held 19 bases outside the gene matches.

This clone showed up just once. The V and J genes are TRBV7-8 and TRBJ2-7; D unresolved. The CDR3 extends over 14 amino acids. Trimming took off 1 base at V and 2 bases at J, with 9 bases between the two ends. Germline CDR1 reads SGHVS; CDR2 reads FQNEAQ. CDR3 region: CASSLGGVPYEQYF. The DNA of the CDR3 is TGTGCCAGCAGCTTAGGTGGAGTACCCTACGAGCAGTACTTC.

This clone was recorded once. This rearrangement joins TRBV11-2 to TRBJ1-1; D unresolved. The V gene lost 0 bases and the J gene lost 4 bases, with 9 bases spanning the gap. CDR1 SGHAT and CDR2 FQNNGV come from the germline V gene. This CDR3 is built from 14 residues. The CDR3 region is CASSLDRGRTEAFF. The CDR3 DNA follows: TGTGCCAGCAGCTTAGATCGTGGCCGCACTGAAGCTTTCTTT.

The chain employs TRBV28 and TRBJ2-3; no reliable D call. The V end was cut by 5 bases, the J end by 5 bases, with 5 bases between. This CDR3 contains 11 residues. The germline gives CDR1 MDHEN, CDR2 SYDVKM. As DNA, the CDR3 is TGTGCCAGCAGTCGAGGAGATACGCAGTATTTT. It is translated as CASSRGDTQYF.

The gene calls are TRBV11-2 and TRBJ2-7; D is undetermined. This CDR3 spans 14 amino acids. The ends were cut back, 5 bases at V and 2 bases at J, with 13 bases in the middle. Germline lookup yields CDR1 SGHAT and CDR2 FQNNGV. Here the CDR3 reads CASSLNGLAYEQYF. For the CDR3, the DNA is TGTGCCAGCAGCCTGAACGGTCTTGCCTACGAGCAGTACTTC.

CDR3 sequence: CASSYSPGQSYEQYF. DNA of the CDR3: TGTGCCAGCAGTTACTCCCCGGGACAAAGCTACGAGCAGTACTTC. The chain uses TRBV6-5 and TRBJ2-7; possible D gene TRBD1, 6 bases. The CDR3 has 15 amino acids. CDR1 is MNHEY, CDR2 SVGAGI, per germline. V lost 0 bases and J lost 3, with 12 bases in between.

The V and J genes are TRBV14 and TRBJ2-1, with 11 bases fitting TRBD2. After removal of 4 bases from V and 0 bases from J, the junction contained 8 bases not matched to a gene. Germline-derived CDR1 and CDR2 are SGHDN and FVKESK. The CDR3 spans 18 residues. CDR3 in amino acids: CASSRLAGGGSSYNEQFF. The CDR3 nucleotides are TGTGCCAGCAGCCGATTAGCGGGAGGGGGGAGCTCCTACAATGAGCAGTTCTTC.

The rearrangement uses TRBV5-5 and TRBJ1-2; 7 bases fit TRBD1. The ends lost 4 bases at V and 3 bases at J; junction bases unmatched: 12. The CDR3 has 16 residues. Germline CDR1 SGHKS, CDR2 YYEKEE (reference sequence). CDR3 region: CASSPIPGGSDYGYTF. The CDR3 coding sequence is TGTGCCAGCAGCCCAATTCCAGGGGGATCGGACTATGGCTACACCTTC.

This chain joins TRBV7-2 and TRBJ2-7; D is possibly TRBD2 (6 bases). CDR3 length: 14 amino acids. Germline loops: CDR1 SGHTA, CDR2 FQGNSA. V lost 1 base and J 6 bases, leaving 13 bases between the germline ends. The CDR3 DNA reads TGTGCCAGCAGCTTAGTGGCGGTGGGGGGCGAGCAGTACTTC. Protein sequence: CASSLVAVGGEQYF.

The chain carries TRBV28 and TRBJ1-1, with 11 bases identical to TRBD1. Looked up from germline, CDR1 is MDHEN and CDR2 is SYDVKM. Losses at the gene ends were 4 bases for V and 8 bases for J; bases not matched to a gene: 3. CDR3 size: 13 residues. CDR3 DNA: TGTGCCAGCAGTTCGGGACAGGGGGGGGAAGCTTTCTTT. It encodes CASSSGQGGEAFF.

The V call is TRBV6-1, the J call TRBJ1-5, with 8 bases that match TRBD1. V was pared by 4 bases and J by 7 bases, with 6 bases of the junction left unmatched. The CDR3 sequence is 14 residues long. CDR1 and CDR2 (germline): MNHNS, SASEGT. CDR3 sequence (DNA): TGTGCCAGCAGTGCCGACAGGGGTTGGCAGCCCCAGCATTTT. It is translated as CASSADRGWQPQHF.

The chain is built from TRBV19 and TRBJ2-1, with 9 bases lining up with TRBD1. The V gene end was trimmed by 5 bases and the J gene end by 3 bases; junction bases not matched to a gene: 5. From germline, CDR1 is LNHDA and CDR2 SQIVND (reference sequence). The CDR3 has 15 amino acids. CDR3 amino acids: CASSSGGQGYNEQFF. CDR3 nucleotide sequence: TGTGCCAGTAGTTCGGGGGGACAGGGCTACAATGAGCAGTTCTTC.

A single count supports this clone. This sequence joins TRBV5-1 and TRBJ2-7; 13 bases map to TRBD2. Germline V gene lookup returns CDR1 SGHRS and CDR2 YFSETQ. This CDR3 contains 16 residues. The trim removed 0 bases at V and 5 bases at J, leaving 5 bases unmatched. This CDR3 reads CASSLEGTSGIDEQYF. The CDR3 DNA sequence: TGCGCCAGCAGCTTGGAGGGGACTAGCGGGATAGACGAGCAGTACTTC.

V gene TRBV6-5 combines with J gene TRBJ2-7; 8 positions match TRBD1. Germline values: CDR1 MNHEY, CDR2 SVGAGI. The CDR3 totals 15 residues. With 6 bases clipped from V and 4 bases from J, the junction kept 11 bases outside the gene matches. The CDR3 reads CASRPTGALMYEQYF. The CDR3, as DNA: TGTGCCAGCAGGCCGACAGGGGCCCTGATGTACGAGCAGTACTTC.

This clone turned up a few times. This CDR3 is CASSAARIETQYF. CDR3 nucleotides: TGTGCCAGCAGTGCAGCGCGAATAGAGACCCAGTACTTC. The gene calls are TRBV2 and TRBJ2-5; no clear D gene. Germline CDR1 and CDR2: SNHLY and FYNNEI. This CDR3 region has 13 residues. The V end lost 4 bases, the J end lost 4 bases, and 10 bases lay between the germline ends.

For the CDR3, the DNA is TGTGCCGGGGGCAGGGGCACAGATACGCAGTATTTT. It is translated as CAGGRGTDTQYF. The chain couples TRBV10-3 to TRBJ2-3, with D perhaps TRBD1 (6 bases). The CDR3 length is 12 residues. Germline lookup yields CDR1 ENHRY and CDR2 SYGVKD. Trimming left V 11 bases short and J 1 base short, with 10 bases between.

This clone occurred a few times. V gene TRBV5-1 combines with J gene TRBJ1-2; a weak D match, TRBD1 (5 bases). Germline V gene data show CDR1 as SGHRS and CDR2 as YFSETQ. The CDR3 spans 14 residues. Trimming stripped 2 bases from V and 5 bases from J, with 13 bases between. The CDR3 DNA reads as TGCGCCAGCAGCTTAAGGACACTGGAGTATGGCTACACCTTC. Its protein is CASSLRTLEYGYTF. The variable domain in full, completed from reference TRBV5-1 and TRBJ1-2, reads KAGVTQTPRYLIKTRGQQVTLSCSPISGHRSVSWYQQTPGQGLQFLFEYFSETQRNKGNFPGRFSGRQFSNSRSEMNVSTLELGDSALYLCASSLRTLEYGYTFGSGTRLTVV.

J is TRBJ2-5 and V is TRBV11-2; D perhaps matches TRBD2 (5 bases). Trimming stripped 6 bases from V and 5 bases from J, with 16 bases between. This CDR3 is 14 amino acids long. From germline, CDR1 is SGHAT and CDR2 FQNNGV. The CDR3, as DNA: TGTGCCAGCAGACGACACCGGGGTAGTGAGACCCAGTACTTC. Residues: CASRRHRGSETQYF.

There are a few counts of this clone. This rearrangement joins TRBV4-3 to TRBJ1-5; D unclear. This CDR3 region has 13 residues. Germline V gene lookup returns CDR1 LGHNA and CDR2 YSLEER. Deletions cut 1 base from V and 9 bases from J, with 10 bases between. The CDR3 protein is CASSQAREGPQHF. As DNA, the CDR3 is TGCGCCAGCAGCCAAGCTCGAGAGGGGCCCCAGCATTTT.

The chain joins TRBV5-6 to TRBJ1-2; D not resolved. Germline V gene sequence: CDR1 SGHDT, CDR2 YYEEEE. This CDR3 comprises 15 residues. V lost 4 bases, J lost 6 bases, and 19 bases lay in between. The CDR3 loop is CASSPSAVVRHGYTF. DNA for the CDR3: TGTGCCAGCAGCCCGTCGGCGGTGGTGCGACATGGCTACACCTTC.

This clone appeared a few times. The V and J genes are TRBV28 and TRBJ1-1; D might be TRBD1 (6 bases). CDR3 length: 16 amino acids. Looked up from germline, CDR1 is MDHEN and CDR2 is SYDVKM. V was trimmed by 4 bases and J by 1 base, leaving 16 bases between them. The chain's CDR3 is CASSSIQGSWNTEAFF. The CDR3 bases are TGTGCCAGCAGTTCGATACAGGGATCCTGGAACACTGAAGCTTTCTTT.

The rearrangement uses TRBV6-6 and TRBJ2-1, with TRBD2 identical over 8 bases. The germline CDR1 and CDR2 sequences are MNHNY and SVGAGI (reference sequence). There are 15 residues in the CDR3. V trimming: 6 bases; J trimming: 3 bases; junction bases outside the gene matches: 7. CDR3 nucleotides: TGTGCCAGCAGCCAATATAGCGGGGACTACAATGAGCAGTTCTTC. Translated, it gives CASSQYSGDYNEQFF.

The chain employs TRBV7-9 and TRBJ2-1, with TRBD2 identical over 9 bases. The CDR3 totals 16 residues. Germline CDR1 reads SEHNR; CDR2 reads FQNEAQ (reference sequence). Germline trimming cut 4 bases from V and 7 bases from J; bases unmatched to any gene: 11. CDR3 residues: CASSYFSGSFVNEQFF. The CDR3 region has the DNA TGTGCCAGCAGCTATTTTAGCGGGAGTTTCGTAAATGAGCAGTTCTTC.

This clone has a handful of counts. The chain combines TRBV5-1 with TRBJ2-6; D is possibly TRBD2 (6 bases). The germline gives CDR1 SGHRS, CDR2 YFSETQ. V lost 3 bases to trimming and J lost 0 bases, with 13 bases between them. The CDR3 contains 17 residues. The CDR3 DNA reads TGCGCCAGCAGCTCCGGACGGGAGAGCTCTGGGGCCAACGTCCTGACTTTC. Encoded protein: CASSSGRESSGANVLTF.

This clone was detected only a few times. The V gene is TRBV5-4, the J gene TRBJ2-3, with D possibly being TRBD2 (7 bases). The V end lost 1 base, the J end lost 5 bases, and 11 bases lay between the germline ends. The germline gives CDR1 SGHNT, CDR2 YYREEE (reference sequence). The CDR3 is made up of 14 amino acids. Written as DNA, the CDR3 is TGTGCCAGCAGCTTGTGGGAGGGGGTAGATACGCAGTATTTT. It yields the protein CASSLWEGVDTQYF.

This chain joins TRBV14 and TRBJ2-7; D remains unclear. V lost 1 base and J lost 1, with 8 bases in between. This CDR3 comprises 14 residues. The germline V gene encodes CDR1 SGHDN and CDR2 FVKESK. CDR3 coding DNA: TGTGCCAGCAGCCAAGCTTGGGCTTCCTACGAGCAGTACTTC. It codes for CASSQAWASYEQYF.

The CDR3 spells CATSRGRQGGSEQYF. The CDR3 DNA reads as TGTGCCACCAGCAGAGGTCGGCAGGGTGGTTCCGAGCAGTACTTC. This rearrangement joins TRBV15 to TRBJ2-7; possible D gene TRBD1, 5 bases. In germline, CDR1 is LNHNV, CDR2 YYDKDF (reference sequence). This CDR3 region has 15 residues. V shed 1 base and J shed 6 bases, with 16 bases lying between them.

This clone came up once. This chain connects TRBV5-4 to TRBJ2-3, with D tentatively TRBD2 (6 bases). Germline V gene data show CDR1 as SGHNT and CDR2 as YYREEE (reference sequence). The CDR3 totals 14 residues. V lost 1 base and J lost 5, with 11 bases in between. CDR3 sequence: CASSLTTRGDTQYF. Written as DNA, the CDR3 is TGTGCCAGCAGCTTGACGACTAGAGGAGATACGCAGTATTTT.